These T cell receptor beta chains were read from a single sample in a study of shared clonotypes between healthy human individuals. Profiling relied on immunoSEQ multiplex PCR, and the TCRdb table lists in-frame clones only, not all of them. The sample comprises millions of clones, just over 90% of which are singletons, and about 0.41% rests with the top ten. The material sequenced was naive CD4+ T cells from PBMCs. The receptors derive from a young man in good health. Some clones in this sample may be carry-over from other donors' samples. CDR3s include the opening cysteine and the closing phenylalanine or tryptophan.

v_call cdr3_aa
TRBV2 CASRGEADTQYF
TRBV18 CASSPPGRDEQFF
TRBV10-2 CASSPKPWDRAIDEQFF
TRBV6-6 CALRRGTKNIQYF
TRBV5-1 CASSFTGHYGYTF
TRBV5-1 CASSLSGQGGTGELFF
TRBV27 CASTPLQGTYNEQFF
TRBV4-3 CASSRGTSGAPHEQFF
TRBV2 CASIRDSLPGAFF
TRBV4-3 CASSQDRAARETQYF
TRBV14 CASSQGTGGAYEQYF
TRBV19 CASSGARSSYNEQFF
TRBV7-7 CASSPGQTFGNTIYF
TRBV7-3 CASSLRPVGNEQFF
TRBV28 CASSLGGGAAYEQYF
TRBV5-1 CASSLGPVSYEQYF
TRBV7-3 CASSLLGGRVNEQFF
TRBV25-1 CASSPLGAGESSGELFF
TRBV18 CASSPPGQLANTGELFF
TRBV30 CAWMGFSYEQYF
TRBV9 CASSVASRPSTDTQYF
TRBV4-2 CASSQNWGFEQYF
TRBV7-3 CASSLRLAGVFGGELFF
TRBV4-1 CASSQEPLAGVGQYF
TRBV7-3 CASSAPGLNNEQFF
TRBV6-5 CASRGSEETQYF
TRBV14 CASSQVSRFVRDTFLFF
TRBV4-2 CASSQGQRGSTDTQYF
TRBV7-9 CASSVLQGAGANVLTF
TRBV9 CASSLGTSGSLTDTQYF
TRBV18 CASSPSSGSSYNEQFF
TRBV9 CASSVDPGVRNEQYF
TRBV18 CASSPPPGPTEAFF
TRBV6-1 CASSPSLGFGGELFF
TRBV6-5 CASSNRQGGTEAFF
TRBV9 CASSVGGRGNYGYTF
TRBV7-7 CASSCLVGSIGETQYF
TRBV6-6 CASSFAPGQLYEQYF
TRBV4-2 CASRVAGVGTGELFF
TRBV19 CASSVYVTAANYGYTF
TRBV14 CASSQVQNLYQETQYF
TRBV6-6 CASSLPWDTEAFF
TRBV5-4 CASSPTSGSYNEQFF
TRBV10-1 CATSVQQNTEAFF
TRBV5-4 CASSLFASGVTDTQYF
TRBV6-5 CASSRVRDRTTEQYF
TRBV2 CASSREVGQVNYGYTF
TRBV6-1 CASSRGGSTGELFF
TRBV10-3 CAISEQYQETQYF
TRBV11-2 CASSLAGGRGYDGANVLTF
TRBV11-2 CATVDLHYGYTF
TRBV25-1 CASKGQGTPAGANVLTF
TRBV7-9 CASSFGLNTEAFF